Each of the 19 T cell receptor beta chains below was sequenced from the same sample in a study of blood T cell repertoires in COVID-19 (dated by TCRdb to 2018 to 2021). The protocol used for the library was the immunoSEQ multiplex PCR assay. TCRdb re-hosts the immuneACCESS table, in-frame sequences only. Its copies lack some clones; in the studies checked, an unresolved V gene accounts for under half of them, and the cause for the rest is not known. The sample table records roughly 55,000 clones; 70% to 85% of these occur just once. The top ten clones comprise 9.7% of the sample. Sequencing was performed on peripheral blood. These receptors were taken from a human donor in a cohort sampled during active COVID-19.

This chain connects TRBV27 to TRBJ1-3; TRBD1 matches 7 bases. Germline CDR1 reads MNHEY; CDR2 reads SMNVEV (reference sequence). V lost 6 bases and J lost 2; bases outside the gene matches: 4. The CDR3 contains 14 residues. The CDR3 DNA reads as TGTGCCAGCAGATTGACAGGGACTGGAAACACCATATATTTT. The encoded protein is CASRLTGTGNTIYF.

The chain has TRBV27 and TRBJ1-2; 11 nucleotides agree with TRBD1. The CDR3 length is 15 residues. In germline, CDR1 is MNHEY, CDR2 SMNVEV (reference sequence). Trimming took 6 bases from V and 6 from J; bases not matched to a gene: 9. The CDR3 DNA follows: TGTGCCAGCAGATGGACAGGGGGCGGGTGGGATGGCTACACCTTC. Translation: CASRWTGGGWDGYTF.

The chain combines TRBV27 with TRBJ2-2; 8 bases align to TRBD2. CDR3 length: 16 residues. Germline assignment: CDR1 MNHEY and CDR2 SMNVEV (reference sequence). V was pared by 0 bases and J by 9 bases, with 9 bases of the junction left unmatched. CDR3 protein: CASSLSRIAGWRELFF. The CDR3 nucleotides read TGTGCCAGCAGTTTATCGCGGATAGCGGGATGGAGGGAGCTGTTTTTT.

The chain recombines TRBV28 with TRBJ2-5, with D possibly matching TRBD2 (7 bases). The V and J ends lost 7 bases and 5 bases respectively, with 29 bases between them. Germline assignment: CDR1 MDHEN and CDR2 SYDVKM. The CDR3 length is 18 residues. CDR3 in DNA: TGTGCCAGCACCCCGAGGGGCCCAGGGGAGGGGTGGGCGGAGACCCAGTACTTC. The encoded protein is CASTPRGPGEGWAETQYF. The entire variable domain, with the rest obtained from reference TRBV28 and TRBJ2-5, is as follows: DVKVTQSSRYLVKRTGEKVFLECVQDMDHENMFWYRQDPGLGLRLIYFSYDVKMKEKGDIPEGYSVSREKKERFSLILESASTNQTSMYLCASTPRGPGEGWAETQYFGPGTRLLVL.

This clone was counted only a few times. The chain links TRBV9 to TRBJ2-2; 8 nucleotides agree with TRBD1. CDR1 and CDR2 (germline): SGDLS, YYNGEE. There are 16 residues in the CDR3. V lost 4 bases to trimming and J lost 2 bases; unmatched junction nucleotides: 7. The chain's CDR3 is CASSPRTGQNTGELFF. The CDR3 DNA follows: TGTGCCAGCAGCCCCCGGACAGGGCAAAACACCGGGGAGCTGTTTTTT.

The V and J genes are TRBV4-2 and TRBJ2-5; 13 bases map to TRBD2. Germline CDR1 is LGHNA and CDR2 is YNFKEQ. V dropped 3 bases and J dropped 3; count of bases not matched to a gene: 4. The CDR3 covers 16 residues. CDR3 in DNA: TGTGCCAGCAGCCAGGCAGGACTAGCGGGAGAAGAGACCCAGTACTTC. This codes for CASSQAGLAGEETQYF.

This chain connects TRBV28 to TRBJ1-6; D might be TRBD1 (5 bases). The CDR3 has 16 residues. Germline CDR1 reads MDHEN; CDR2 reads SYDVKM. V dropped 1 base and J dropped 0 bases, with 7 bases sitting between them. Here the CDR3 reads CASSLYGGSYNSPLHF. The DNA of the CDR3 is TGTGCCAGCAGTTTATACGGGGGCTCCTATAATTCACCCCTCCACTTT.

J is TRBJ1-4 and V is TRBV18; weak D call: TRBD1 (5 bases). CDR1 KGHSH and CDR2 LQKENI come from the germline V gene. V was pared by 1 base and J by 5 bases, with 14 bases between. This CDR3 is 16 amino acids long. Here the CDR3 reads CASSPQVAGSNEKLFF. CDR3 nucleotide sequence: TGTGCCAGCTCACCACAAGTCGCAGGGTCAAATGAAAAACTGTTTTTT.

The genes are TRBV28 and TRBJ1-6; D not resolved. CDR1 MDHEN and CDR2 SYDVKM come from the germline V gene. The CDR3 is made up of 15 amino acids. V was pared by 1 base and J by 1 base, with 5 bases between. As DNA, the CDR3 is TGTGCCAGCAGTTTATTTCGGTCCTATAATTCACCCCTCCACTTT. Its protein is CASSLFRSYNSPLHF.

V is TRBV5-1 and J is TRBJ1-2; D gene uncertain. Germline V lookup: CDR1 SGHRS, CDR2 YFSETQ. V was pared by 1 base and J by 4 bases, with 8 bases between. This CDR3 spans 13 amino acids. The CDR3 region is CASSLSELYGYTF. The DNA of the CDR3 is TGCGCCAGCAGCTTGTCCGAACTCTATGGCTACACCTTC.

The genes are TRBV10-3 and TRBJ1-5; 9 bases align to TRBD1. CDR1 and CDR2 (germline): ENHRY, SYGVKD. J gave up 5 bases and V 6 bases, and 8 bases lay outside the gene matches. The CDR3 has 15 residues. In DNA form, the CDR3 reads TGTGCCATCAGCCGGACAGGGGATCAATATCAGCCCCAGCATTTT. It is translated as CAISRTGDQYQPQHF.

The J gene is TRBJ1-1, the V gene TRBV5-6, with D possibly matching TRBD1 (5 bases). The CDR3 loop spans 15 amino acids. CDR1 and CDR2 from the germline V gene are SGHDT and YYEEEE. V dropped 0 bases and J dropped 3 bases, with 12 bases sitting between them. Here the CDR3 reads CASSLGLGGYTEAFF. DNA for the CDR3: TGTGCCAGCAGCTTGGGGCTGGGGGGATACACTGAAGCTTTCTTT.

The J gene is TRBJ2-7, the V gene TRBV27; 8 bases are shared with TRBD1. V was clipped by 0 bases and J by 6 bases; unmatched bases: 7. The CDR3 consists of 15 residues. From germline, CDR1 is MNHEY and CDR2 SMNVEV (reference sequence). The CDR3 DNA reads TGTGCCAGCAGTTTATCTACAGGGGGGACAGGCGAGCAGTACTTC. Its translation is CASSLSTGGTGEQYF.

The rearrangement links TRBV27 to TRBJ2-5; D ambiguous. The V gene's germline CDR1 is MNHEY and CDR2 SMNVEV (reference sequence). This CDR3 contains 11 residues. V was trimmed by 6 bases and J by 5 bases, leaving 7 bases between them. CDR3 nucleotides: TGTGCCAGCAGCATCGGGGAGACCCAGTACTTC. This encodes CASSIGETQYF.

The chain joins TRBV7-8 to TRBJ1-1, with 8 bases that match TRBD1. J gave up 5 bases and V 5 bases, and 7 bases lay outside the gene matches. The CDR3 runs to 14 residues. Germline-derived CDR1 and CDR2 are SGHVS and FQNEAQ. The CDR3 DNA reads TGTGCCAGCAGCCGACAGGGGATTGCGACTGAAGCTTTCTTT. This codes for CASSRQGIATEAFF.

The chain joins TRBV4-3 to TRBJ1-6; unclear D gene. Germline loops: CDR1 LGHNA, CDR2 YSLEER. V gave up 1 base and J gave up 7 bases, with 11 bases separating them. The CDR3 extends over 15 amino acids. The CDR3, as DNA: TGCGCCAGCAGCCAAGGTGAGGGTGGCAATTCACCCCTCCACTTT. It codes for CASSQGEGGNSPLHF.

V usage is TRBV4-2 and J usage is TRBJ2-5; TRBD1 agrees at 11 bases. The CDR3 is made up of 14 amino acids. Losses at the gene ends were 4 bases for V and 3 bases for J; bases not matched to a gene: 1. The germline V gene has CDR1 LGHNA and CDR2 YNFKEQ. The CDR3 protein is CASSPGQGEETQYF. For the CDR3, the DNA is TGTGCCAGCAGCCCGGGACAGGGGGAAGAGACCCAGTACTTC.

The chain joins TRBV6-2 or TRBV6-3 to TRBJ2-2; TRBD2 agrees at 11 bases. Trimming took 6 bases from V and 5 from J; bases not matched to a gene: 5. CDR1 is MNHEY, CDR2 SVGEGT, per germline. This CDR3 has 15 residues. The CDR3 DNA sequence: TGTGCCAGCAGCGTAGCGGGAGGGCAGACCGGGGAGCTGTTTTTT. Translating gives CASSVAGGQTGELFF.

The chain has TRBV27 and TRBJ1-6; tentative D call: TRBD1 (6 bases). Germline lookup yields CDR1 MNHEY and CDR2 SMNVEV (reference sequence). The V end lost 4 bases, the J end lost 6 bases, and 10 bases lay between the germline ends. CDR3 length: 14 amino acids. The CDR3 reads CASSSGQLNSPLHF. CDR3 bases: TGTGCCAGCAGTTCTGGACAGCTTAATTCACCCCTCCACTTT.